The subject of this entry is one T cell receptor beta chain. Its antigen is currently unknown. The sample originates from a study of metastatic and nonmetastatic thyroid tumors. Study conclusions and caveats: Malignant thyroid tumors reportedly exceeded benign nodules significantly in TCR beta diversity, with the difference appearing in blood and tumor.

All patients reached thyroid surgery having received no treatment beforehand. Using MiXCR, TCRdb re-called clones from the PCR reads. The data show roughly 18,000 clones, 34% seen once. This CDR3 has 15 residues. Germline V gene lookup returns CDR1 SNHLY and CDR2 FYNNEI. V lost 4 bases to trimming and J lost 7 bases; unmatched junction nucleotides: 9. The sample consisted of tumor tissue. The chain is built from TRBV2 and TRBJ2-2, with 7 nucleotides matching TRBD2. This clonotype was obtained from a male donor with papillary thyroid cancer or a benign thyroid nodule (not recorded which). Some clones in this sample may be carry-over from other donors' samples. The CDR3: CASSAQGGSIGELFF. CDR3 nucleotide sequence: TGTGCCAGCAGTGCTCAGGGCGGGAGTATCGGGGAGCTGTTTTTT.